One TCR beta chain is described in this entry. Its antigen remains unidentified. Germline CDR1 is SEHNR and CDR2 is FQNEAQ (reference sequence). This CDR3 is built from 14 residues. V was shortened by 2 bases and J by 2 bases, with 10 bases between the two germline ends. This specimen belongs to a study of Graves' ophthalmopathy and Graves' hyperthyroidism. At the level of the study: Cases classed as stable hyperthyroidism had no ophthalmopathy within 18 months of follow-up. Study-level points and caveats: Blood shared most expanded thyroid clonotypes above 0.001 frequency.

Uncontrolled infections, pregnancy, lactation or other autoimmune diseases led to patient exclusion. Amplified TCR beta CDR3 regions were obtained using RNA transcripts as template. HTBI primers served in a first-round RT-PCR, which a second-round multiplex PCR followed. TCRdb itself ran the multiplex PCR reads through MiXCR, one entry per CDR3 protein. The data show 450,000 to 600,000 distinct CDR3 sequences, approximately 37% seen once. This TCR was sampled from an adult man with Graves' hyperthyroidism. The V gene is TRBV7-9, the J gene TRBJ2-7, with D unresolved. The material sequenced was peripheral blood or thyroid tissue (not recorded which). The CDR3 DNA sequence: TGTGCCAGCAGCTTAACGCTCACTACCTACGAGCAGTACTTC. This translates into CASSLTLTTYEQYF. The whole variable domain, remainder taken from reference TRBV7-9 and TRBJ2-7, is DTGVSQNPRHKITKRGQNVTFRCDPISEHNRLYWYRQTLGQGPEFLTYFQNEAQLEKSRLLSDRFSAERPKGSFSTLEIQRTEQGDSAMYLCASSLTLTTYEQYFGPGTRLTVT.